This T cell receptor beta chain originates from a study of T cell responses to AZD1222 COVID-19 vaccine. Findings of the study overall: Unmutated variant regions reportedly attract nearly half of all spike-specific TCRs.

Profiling relied on immunoSEQ multiplex PCR, and the TCRdb table lists in-frame clones only, not all of them. The table shows some 91,000 clones, with around nine tenths occurring only once. Germline V lookup: CDR1 MGHDK, CDR2 SYGVNS. V lost 0 bases to trimming and J lost 5 bases; unmatched junction nucleotides: 7. CDR3 size: 17 residues. As concerns this clone: Antigen: not known.

Material: peripheral blood, obtained on day 0 of AZD1222 vaccination. This clonotype was sampled from an adult in good health. This chain links TRBV25-1 with TRBJ1-2, with 12 nucleotides matching TRBD1. The chain's CDR3 is CASSEYLGQGAKYGYTF. The CDR3 DNA reads TGTGCCAGCAGTGAATACCTGGGACAGGGGGCGAAGTATGGCTACACCTTC.